This T cell receptor (beta chain) was found in a study of T cell changes during pregnancy in multiple sclerosis. The CDR3 is 16 amino acids. Germline CDR1 reads MNHEY; CDR2 reads SMNVEV (reference sequence). The germline V and J ends were trimmed by 1 base and 2 bases, with 11 bases remaining between them. Clones were sequenced by immunoSEQ multiplex PCR, and TCRdb holds only the in-frame ones, with some missing. This repertoire shows tens of thousands of clones, approximately 89% found once; its top ten account for roughly 3.6%. Specimen: peripheral blood, collected after pregnancy. The rearrangement links TRBV27 to TRBJ2-2; D may be TRBD2 (5 bases). This sequence was found in a female donor in good health, enrolled as a control in a pregnancy study. CDR3 sequence reads: CASSLYGSANTGELFF. The CDR3, as DNA: TGTGCCAGCAGTTTATATGGTAGCGCTAACACCGGGGAGCTGTTTTTT.